These 2 T cell receptor beta chains originate from one sample sequenced in a study of cytomegalovirus exposure and HLA in healthy donors. PCR involved 60 Vbeta and 13 Jbeta primers. Sequencing used immunoSEQ multiplex PCR; TCRdb keeps in-frame clones, though not all of them. This sample has 160,000 or so clones; around 88% occur once, and the top ten carry 0.65% to 0.9%. Sequencing was performed on PBMCs. All receptors come from a woman aged 25 to 45 in good health and CMV-seronegative.

Here the CDR3 DNA reads TGTGCCAGCAGTGACTCAGGGGGCGCAGATACGCAGTATTTT. This sequence encodes CASSDSGGADTQYF. The genes are TRBV6-4 and TRBJ2-3; TRBD1 matches at 7 bases. CDR1 is MRHNA and CDR2 is SNTAGT in the germline V gene. The CDR3 sequence is 14 residues long. V trimming: 0 bases; J trimming: 4 bases; junction bases outside the gene matches: 1.

The chain joins TRBV28 to TRBJ2-7; D is possibly TRBD2 (6 bases). Trimming pared 6 bases from V and 7 bases from J, leaving 16 bases between. Germline V gene data show CDR1 as MDHEN and CDR2 as SYDVKM. The CDR3 loop spans 13 amino acids. CDR3 coding DNA: TGTGCCAGCAGCCCCCAACACGCGGGGGAGCAGTACTTC. Protein: CASSPQHAGEQYF.